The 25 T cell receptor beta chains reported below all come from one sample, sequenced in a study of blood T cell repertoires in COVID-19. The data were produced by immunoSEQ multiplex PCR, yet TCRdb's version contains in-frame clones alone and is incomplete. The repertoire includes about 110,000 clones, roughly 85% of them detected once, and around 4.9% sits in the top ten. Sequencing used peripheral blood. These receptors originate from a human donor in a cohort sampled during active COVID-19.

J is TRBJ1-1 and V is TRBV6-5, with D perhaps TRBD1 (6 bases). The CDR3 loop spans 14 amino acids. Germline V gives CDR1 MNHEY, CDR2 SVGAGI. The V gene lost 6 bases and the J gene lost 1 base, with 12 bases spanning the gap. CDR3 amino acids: CASSILRGNTEAFF. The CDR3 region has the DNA TGTGCCAGCAGCATCCTCAGGGGGAACACTGAAGCTTTCTTT.

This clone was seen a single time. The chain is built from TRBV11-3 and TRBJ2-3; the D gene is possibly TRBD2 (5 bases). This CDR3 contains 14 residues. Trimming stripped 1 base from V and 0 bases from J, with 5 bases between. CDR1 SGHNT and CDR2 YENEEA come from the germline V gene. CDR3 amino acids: CASSLGTSTDTQYF. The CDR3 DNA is TGTGCCAGCAGCTTAGGGACTAGCACAGATACGCAGTATTTT.

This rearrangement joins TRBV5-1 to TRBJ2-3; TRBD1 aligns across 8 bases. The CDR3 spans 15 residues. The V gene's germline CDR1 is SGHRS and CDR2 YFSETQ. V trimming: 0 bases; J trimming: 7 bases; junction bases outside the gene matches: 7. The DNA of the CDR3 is TGCGCCAGCAGCTTGGCCGTAGACAGGGGTTATACGCAGTATTTT. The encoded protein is CASSLAVDRGYTQYF.

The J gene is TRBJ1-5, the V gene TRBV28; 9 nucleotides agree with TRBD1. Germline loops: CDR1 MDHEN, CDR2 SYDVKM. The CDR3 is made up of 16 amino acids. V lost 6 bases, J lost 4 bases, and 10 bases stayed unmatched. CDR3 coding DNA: TGTGCCAGCAGCGAAAGCGCCGGGACAGGGAATCAGCCCCAGCATTTT. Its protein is CASSESAGTGNQPQHF.

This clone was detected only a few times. CDR3 sequence: CATSRDGGLAGEALNEQFF. CDR3 in DNA: TGTGCCACCAGCAGAGATGGGGGACTAGCGGGAGAGGCACTTAATGAGCAGTTCTTC. The chain links TRBV15 to TRBJ2-1; 14 bases align to TRBD2. Trimming removed 0 bases from V and 7 bases from J; junction bases left unmatched: 11. The V gene's germline CDR1 is LNHNV and CDR2 YYDKDF (reference sequence). CDR3 length equals 19 residues.

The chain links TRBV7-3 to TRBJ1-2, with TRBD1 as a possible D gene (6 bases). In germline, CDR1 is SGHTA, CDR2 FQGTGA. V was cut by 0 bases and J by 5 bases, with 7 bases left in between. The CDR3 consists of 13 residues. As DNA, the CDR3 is TGTGCCAGCAGCTTAACGAGGGGGTATGGCTACACCTTC. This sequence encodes CASSLTRGYGYTF.

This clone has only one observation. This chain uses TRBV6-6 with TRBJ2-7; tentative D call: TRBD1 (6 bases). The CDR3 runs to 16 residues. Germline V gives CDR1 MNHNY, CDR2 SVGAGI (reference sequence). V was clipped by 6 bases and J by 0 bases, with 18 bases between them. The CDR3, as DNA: TGTGCCAGCAGCCACGGGGCCACAGGGATCTCCTACGAGCAGTACTTC. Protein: CASSHGATGISYEQYF.

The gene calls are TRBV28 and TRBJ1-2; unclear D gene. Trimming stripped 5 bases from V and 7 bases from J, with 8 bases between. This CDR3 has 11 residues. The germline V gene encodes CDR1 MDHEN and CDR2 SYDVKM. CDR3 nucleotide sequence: TGTGCCAGCAGTGCGGGAGGTGGCTACACCTTC. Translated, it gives CASSAGGGYTF.

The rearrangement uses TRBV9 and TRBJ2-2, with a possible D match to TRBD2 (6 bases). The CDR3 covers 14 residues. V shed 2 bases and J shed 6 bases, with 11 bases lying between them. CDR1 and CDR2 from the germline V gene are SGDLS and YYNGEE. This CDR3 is CASSVTPGAGELFF. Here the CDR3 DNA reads TGTGCCAGCAGCGTTACCCCGGGGGCCGGGGAGCTGTTTTTT. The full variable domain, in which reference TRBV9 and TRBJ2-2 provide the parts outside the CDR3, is DSGVTQTPKHLITATGQRVTLRCSPRSGDLSVYWYQQSLDQGLQFLIQYYNGEERAKGNILERFSAQQFPDLHSELNLSSLELGDSALYFCASSVTPGAGELFFGEGSRLTVL.

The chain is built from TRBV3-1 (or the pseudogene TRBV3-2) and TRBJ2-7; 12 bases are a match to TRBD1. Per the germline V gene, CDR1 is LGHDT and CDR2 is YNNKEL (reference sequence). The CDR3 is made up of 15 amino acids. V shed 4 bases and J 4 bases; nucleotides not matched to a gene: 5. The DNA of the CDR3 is TGTGCCAGCAGCCCCGGGACAGGGGGCGCGTACGAGCAGTACTTC. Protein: CASSPGTGGAYEQYF.

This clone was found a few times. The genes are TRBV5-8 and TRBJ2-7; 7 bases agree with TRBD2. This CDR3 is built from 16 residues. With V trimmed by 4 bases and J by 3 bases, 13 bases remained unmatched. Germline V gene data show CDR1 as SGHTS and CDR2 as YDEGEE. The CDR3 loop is CASSAGTGTTDYEQYF. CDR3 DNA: TGTGCCAGCAGCGCAGGGACCGGGACTACCGACTACGAGCAGTACTTC.

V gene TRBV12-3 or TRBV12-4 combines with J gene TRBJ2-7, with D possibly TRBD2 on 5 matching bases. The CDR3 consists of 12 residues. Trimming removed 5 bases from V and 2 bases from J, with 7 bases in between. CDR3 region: CASSSGPYEQYF. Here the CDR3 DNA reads TGTGCCAGCAGTAGCGGACCCTACGAGCAGTACTTC.

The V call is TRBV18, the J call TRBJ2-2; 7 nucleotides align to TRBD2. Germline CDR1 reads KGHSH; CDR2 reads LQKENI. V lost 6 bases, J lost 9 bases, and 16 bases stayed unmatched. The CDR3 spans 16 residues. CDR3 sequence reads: CASSPAGEGTTWELFF. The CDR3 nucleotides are TGTGCCAGCTCCCCGGCGGGGGAAGGGACGACATGGGAGCTGTTTTTT.

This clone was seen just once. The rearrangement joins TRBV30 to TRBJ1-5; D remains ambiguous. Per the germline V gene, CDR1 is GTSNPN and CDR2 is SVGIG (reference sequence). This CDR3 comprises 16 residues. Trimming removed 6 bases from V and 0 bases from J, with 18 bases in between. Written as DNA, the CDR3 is TGTGCCTGTCGTGCCGGGTCTCCTGGTAGCAATCAGCCCCAGCATTTT. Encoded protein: CACRAGSPGSNQPQHF.

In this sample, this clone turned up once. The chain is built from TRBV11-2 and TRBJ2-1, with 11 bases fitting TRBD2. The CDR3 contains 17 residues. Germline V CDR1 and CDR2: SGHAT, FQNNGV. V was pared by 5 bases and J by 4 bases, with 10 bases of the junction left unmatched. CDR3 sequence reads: CASSPAPSGRLYNEQFF. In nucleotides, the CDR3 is TGTGCCAGCAGCCCCGCGCCTAGCGGGAGGCTGTACAATGAGCAGTTCTTC.

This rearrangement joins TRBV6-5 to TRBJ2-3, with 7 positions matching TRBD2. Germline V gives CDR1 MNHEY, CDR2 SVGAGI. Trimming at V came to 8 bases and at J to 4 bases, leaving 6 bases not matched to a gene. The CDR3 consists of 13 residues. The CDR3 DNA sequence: TGTGCCAGCGGGATGACTAGCTCAGATACGCAGTATTTT. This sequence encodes CASGMTSSDTQYF.

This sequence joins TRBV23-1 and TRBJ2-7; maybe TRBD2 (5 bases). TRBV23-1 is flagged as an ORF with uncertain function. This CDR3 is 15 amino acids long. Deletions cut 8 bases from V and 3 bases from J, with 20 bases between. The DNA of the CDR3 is TGCGCCAGCCAGCCACCCCATAACCGGGGCTACGAGCAGTACTTC. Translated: CASQPPHNRGYEQYF.

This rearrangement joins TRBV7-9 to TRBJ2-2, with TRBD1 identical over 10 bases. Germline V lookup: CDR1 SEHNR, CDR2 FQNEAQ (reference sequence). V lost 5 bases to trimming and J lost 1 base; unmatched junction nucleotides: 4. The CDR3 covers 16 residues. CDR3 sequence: CASSRQGAGNTGELFF. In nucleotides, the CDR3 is TGTGCCAGCAGCCGACAGGGGGCTGGGAACACCGGGGAGCTGTTTTTT. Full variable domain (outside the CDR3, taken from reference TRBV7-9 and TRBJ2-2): DTGVSQNPRHKITKRGQNVTFRCDPISEHNRLYWYRQTLGQGPEFLTYFQNEAQLEKSRLLSDRFSAERPKGSFSTLEIQRTEQGDSAMYLCASSRQGAGNTGELFFGEGSRLTVL.

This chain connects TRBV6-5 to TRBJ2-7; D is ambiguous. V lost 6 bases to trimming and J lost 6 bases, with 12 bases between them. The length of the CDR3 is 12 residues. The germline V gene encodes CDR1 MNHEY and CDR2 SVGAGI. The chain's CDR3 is CASRSSPREQYF. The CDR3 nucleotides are TGTGCCAGCAGATCTTCCCCTCGCGAGCAGTACTTC.

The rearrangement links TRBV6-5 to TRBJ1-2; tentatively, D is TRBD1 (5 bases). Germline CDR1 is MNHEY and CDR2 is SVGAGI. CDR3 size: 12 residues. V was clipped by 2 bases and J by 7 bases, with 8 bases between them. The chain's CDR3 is CASSYRGGGYTF. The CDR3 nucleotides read TGTGCCAGCAGTTACCGGGGGGGTGGCTACACCTTC.

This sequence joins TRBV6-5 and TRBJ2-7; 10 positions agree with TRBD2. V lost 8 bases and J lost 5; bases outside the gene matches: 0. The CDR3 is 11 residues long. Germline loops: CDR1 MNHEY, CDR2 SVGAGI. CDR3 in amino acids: CASGLADEQYF. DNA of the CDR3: TGTGCCAGCGGACTAGCGGACGAGCAGTACTTC.

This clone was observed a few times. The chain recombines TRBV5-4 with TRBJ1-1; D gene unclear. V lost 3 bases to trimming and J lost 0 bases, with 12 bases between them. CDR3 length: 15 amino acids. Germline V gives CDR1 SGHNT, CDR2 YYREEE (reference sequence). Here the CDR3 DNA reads TGTGCCAGCAGCTCCTTTTCCCAGTTGAACACTGAAGCTTTCTTT. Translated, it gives CASSSFSQLNTEAFF.

The CDR3 DNA reads as TGTGCCAGCAGCTTGCTGGGACAGGACAATCAGCCCCAGCATTTT. Its translation is CASSLLGQDNQPQHF. The chain uses TRBV5-8 and TRBJ1-5; 8 positions agree with TRBD1. Germline V gene sequence: CDR1 SGHTS, CDR2 YDEGEE. J was trimmed by 3 bases and V by 1 base; bases with no gene match: 3. The CDR3 runs 15 residues.

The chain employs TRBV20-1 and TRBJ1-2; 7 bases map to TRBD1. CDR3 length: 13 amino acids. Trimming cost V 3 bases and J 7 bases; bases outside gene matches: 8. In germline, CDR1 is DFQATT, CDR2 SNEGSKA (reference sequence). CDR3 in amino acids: CSASGRGNTGYTF. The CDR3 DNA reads TGCAGTGCTAGTGGCAGGGGGAATACTGGCTACACCTTC.

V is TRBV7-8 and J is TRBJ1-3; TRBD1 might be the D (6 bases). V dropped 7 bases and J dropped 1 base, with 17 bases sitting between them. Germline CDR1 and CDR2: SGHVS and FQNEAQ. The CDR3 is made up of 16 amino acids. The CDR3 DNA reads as TGTGCCAGCAAGGACAGCCAGCAACAGTCTGGAAACACCATATATTTT. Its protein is CASKDSQQQSGNTIYF.